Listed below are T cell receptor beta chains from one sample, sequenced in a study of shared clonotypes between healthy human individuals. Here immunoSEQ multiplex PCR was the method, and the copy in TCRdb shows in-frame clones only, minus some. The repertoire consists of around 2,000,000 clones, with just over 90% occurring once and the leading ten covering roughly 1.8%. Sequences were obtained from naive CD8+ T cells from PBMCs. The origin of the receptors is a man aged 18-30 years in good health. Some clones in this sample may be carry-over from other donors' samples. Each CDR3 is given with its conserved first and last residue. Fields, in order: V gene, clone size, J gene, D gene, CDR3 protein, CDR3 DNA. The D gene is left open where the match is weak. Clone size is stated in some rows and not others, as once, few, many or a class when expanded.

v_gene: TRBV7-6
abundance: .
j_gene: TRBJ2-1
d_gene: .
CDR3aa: CASSLSSYNEQFF
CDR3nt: TGTGCCAGCAGCTTGAGCTCCTACAATGAGCAGTTCTTC

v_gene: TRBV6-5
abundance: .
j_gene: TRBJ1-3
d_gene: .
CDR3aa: CASSYGTAGNTIYF
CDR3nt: TGTGCCAGCAGTTACGGCACAGCCGGAAACACCATATATTTT

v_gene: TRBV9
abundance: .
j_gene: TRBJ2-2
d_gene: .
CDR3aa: CASSVEGNPNTGELFF
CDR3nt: TGTGCCAGCAGCGTAGAAGGTAATCCGAACACCGGGGAGCTGTTTTTT

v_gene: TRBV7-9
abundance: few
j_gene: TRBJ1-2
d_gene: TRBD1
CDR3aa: CASRPGTGGYTF
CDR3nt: TGTGCCAGCAGGCCCGGGACAGGAGGCTACACCTTC

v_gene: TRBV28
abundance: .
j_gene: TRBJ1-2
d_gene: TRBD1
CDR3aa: CASSSPRTGYGYTF
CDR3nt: TGTGCCAGCAGTTCCCCCCGGACAGGGTATGGCTACACCTTC

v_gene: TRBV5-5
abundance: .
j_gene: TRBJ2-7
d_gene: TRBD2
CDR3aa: CASSFASGSYEQYF
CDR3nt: TGTGCCAGCAGCTTCGCTAGCGGGAGCTACGAGCAGTACTTC

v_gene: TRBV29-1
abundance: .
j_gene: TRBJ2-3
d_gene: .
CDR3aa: CSVEEADTQYF
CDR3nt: TGCAGCGTTGAAGAGGCAGATACGCAGTATTTT

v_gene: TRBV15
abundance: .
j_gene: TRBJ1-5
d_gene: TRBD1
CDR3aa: CATSRSQGASQPQHF
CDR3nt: TGTGCCACCAGCAGATCTCAGGGGGCCAGCCAGCCCCAGCATTTT

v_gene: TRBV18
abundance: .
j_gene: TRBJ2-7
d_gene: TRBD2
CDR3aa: CASSRPTSGVDEQYF
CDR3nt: TGTGCCAGCTCTAGACCGACTAGCGGGGTGGACGAGCAGTACTTC

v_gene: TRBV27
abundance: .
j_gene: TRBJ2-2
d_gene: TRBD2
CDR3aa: CASRSGLAGGRFGELFF
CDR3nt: TGTGCCAGCAGATCGGGTCTAGCGGGAGGGCGGTTCGGGGAGCTGTTTTTT

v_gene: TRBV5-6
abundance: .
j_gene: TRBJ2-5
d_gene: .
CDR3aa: CASSKGLSGTQYF
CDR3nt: TGTGCCAGCAGCAAAGGACTGTCAGGGACCCAGTACTTC

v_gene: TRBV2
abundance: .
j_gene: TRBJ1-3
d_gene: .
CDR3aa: CASIPRLRGKVGNTIYF
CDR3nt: TGTGCCAGCATACCCAGATTGAGGGGGAAGGTTGGAAACACCATATATTTT

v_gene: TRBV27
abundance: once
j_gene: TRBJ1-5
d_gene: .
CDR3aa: CASPHWGRSNQPQHF
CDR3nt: TGTGCCAGCCCGCACTGGGGGAGGAGCAATCAGCCCCAGCATTTT

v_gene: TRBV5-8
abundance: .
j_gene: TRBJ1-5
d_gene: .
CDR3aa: CASSLGYAQGNQPQHF
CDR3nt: TGTGCCAGCAGCTTGGGGTATGCCCAGGGGAATCAGCCCCAGCATTTT

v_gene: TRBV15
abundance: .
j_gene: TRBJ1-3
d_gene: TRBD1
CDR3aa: CATRRTGPGNTIYF
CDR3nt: TGTGCCACTAGAAGGACAGGGCCCGGAAACACCATATATTTT

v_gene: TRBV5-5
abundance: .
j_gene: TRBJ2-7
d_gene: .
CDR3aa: CASRRAAGDYEQYF
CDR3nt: TGTGCCAGCAGGCGCGCGGCAGGGGACTACGAGCAGTACTTC

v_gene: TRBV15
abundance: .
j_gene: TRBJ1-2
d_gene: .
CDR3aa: CATSRETGGYTF
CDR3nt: TGTGCCACCAGCAGAGAGACAGGTGGCTACACCTTC

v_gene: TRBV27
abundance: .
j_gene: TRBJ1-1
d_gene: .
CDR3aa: CASSLLGQGNTEAFF
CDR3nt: TGTGCCAGCAGTTTACTCGGACAAGGAAACACTGAAGCTTTCTTT

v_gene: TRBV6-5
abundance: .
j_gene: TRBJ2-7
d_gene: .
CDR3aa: CASSSGTTYEQYF
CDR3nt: TGTGCCAGCAGCTCCGGGACAACCTACGAGCAGTACTTC

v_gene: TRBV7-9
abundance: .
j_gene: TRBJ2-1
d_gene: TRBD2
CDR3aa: CASSANSGRASGEQFF
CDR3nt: TGTGCCAGCAGCGCCAATAGCGGGAGGGCCTCGGGTGAGCAGTTCTTC

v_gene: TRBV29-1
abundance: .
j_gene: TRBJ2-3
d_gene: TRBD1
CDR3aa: CSIQGYTQYF
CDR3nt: TGCAGCATACAGGGGTATACGCAGTATTTT

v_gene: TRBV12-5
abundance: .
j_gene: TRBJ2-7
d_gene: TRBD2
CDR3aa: CPRAGGDREIRYEQYF
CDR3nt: TGTCCCCGGGCGGGGGGGGATCGGGAGATACGGTACGAGCAGTACTTC

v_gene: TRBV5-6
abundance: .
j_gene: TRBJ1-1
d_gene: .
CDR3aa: CASSLLTAVYTEAFF
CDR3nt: TGTGCCAGCAGCTTGTTGACAGCCGTTTACACTGAAGCTTTCTTT

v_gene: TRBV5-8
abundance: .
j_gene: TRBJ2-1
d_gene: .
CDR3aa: CASTGRGPNNEQFF
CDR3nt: TGTGCCAGCACGGGTAGGGGACCCAACAATGAGCAGTTCTTC

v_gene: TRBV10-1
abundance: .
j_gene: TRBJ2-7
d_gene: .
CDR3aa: CASSEGFETVVDEQYF
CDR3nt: TGCGCCAGCAGTGAGGGGTTCGAGACAGTTGTCGACGAGCAGTACTTC

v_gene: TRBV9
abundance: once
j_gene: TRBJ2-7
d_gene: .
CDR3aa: CASSVGAIQSYEQYF
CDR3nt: TGTGCCAGCAGCGTAGGGGCTATACAGTCCTACGAGCAGTACTTC

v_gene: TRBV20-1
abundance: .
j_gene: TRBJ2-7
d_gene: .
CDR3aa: CSADLYEQYF
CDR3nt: TGCAGTGCAGACCTCTACGAGCAGTACTTC

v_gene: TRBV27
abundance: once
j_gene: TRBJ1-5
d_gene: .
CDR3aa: CASSWQGDQPQHF
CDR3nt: TGTGCCAGCAGTTGGCAGGGAGATCAGCCCCAGCATTTT

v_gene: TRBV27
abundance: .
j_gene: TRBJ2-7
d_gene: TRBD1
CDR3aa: CASRGKTGRSYEQYF
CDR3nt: TGTGCCAGCAGGGGAAAGACAGGGCGATCCTACGAGCAGTACTTC

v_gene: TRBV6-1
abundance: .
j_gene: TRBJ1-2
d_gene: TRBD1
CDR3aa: CASTPRGTGIYGYTF
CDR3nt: TGTGCCAGCACCCCAAGGGGGACAGGGATCTATGGCTACACCTTC

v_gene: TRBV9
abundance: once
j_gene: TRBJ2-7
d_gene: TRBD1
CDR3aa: CASSGQGYEQYF
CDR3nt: TGTGCCAGCAGCGGACAGGGGTACGAGCAGTACTTC

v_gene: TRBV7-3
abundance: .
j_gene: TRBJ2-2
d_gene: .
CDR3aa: CASSLIEGDALDTGELFF
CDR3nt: TGTGCCAGCAGCTTAATAGAAGGGGATGCATTGGACACCGGGGAGCTGTTTTTT

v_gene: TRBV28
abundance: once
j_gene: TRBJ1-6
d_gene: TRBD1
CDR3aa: CASSLLLDREAFFSYNSPLHF
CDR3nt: TGTGCCAGCAGTCTGTTATTGGACAGGGAGGCTTTTTTCTCCTATAATTCACCCCTCCACTTT

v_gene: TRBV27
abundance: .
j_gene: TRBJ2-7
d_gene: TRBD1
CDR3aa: CASSPSTGDRRTYEQYF
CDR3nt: TGTGCCAGCAGTCCCTCCACCGGGGACAGACGTACCTACGAGCAGTACTTC

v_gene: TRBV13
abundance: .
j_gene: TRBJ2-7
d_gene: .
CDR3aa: CASSLDRDGGYEQYF
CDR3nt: TGTGCCAGCAGCTTAGACCGGGACGGCGGCTACGAGCAGTACTTC

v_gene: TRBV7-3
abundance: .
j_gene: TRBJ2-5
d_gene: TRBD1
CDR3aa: CASSPGTGVRPETQYF
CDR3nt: TGTGCCAGCAGCCCCGGGACAGGGGTTCGTCCGGAGACCCAGTACTTC

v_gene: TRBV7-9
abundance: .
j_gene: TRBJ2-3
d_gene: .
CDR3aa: CASSLSVVSTDTQYF
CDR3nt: TGTGCCAGCAGCTTATCAGTTGTTTCCACAGATACGCAGTATTTT

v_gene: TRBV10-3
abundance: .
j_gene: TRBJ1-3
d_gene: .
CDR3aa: CAIPGSSGNTIYF
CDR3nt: TGTGCCATTCCGGGGAGCTCTGGAAACACCATATATTTT

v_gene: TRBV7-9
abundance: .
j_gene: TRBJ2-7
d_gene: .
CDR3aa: CASRPGASYEQYF
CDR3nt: TGTGCCAGCCGCCCGGGGGCTTCCTACGAGCAGTACTTC

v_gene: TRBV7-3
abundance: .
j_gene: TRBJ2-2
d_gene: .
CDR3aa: CASSLGLFGELFF
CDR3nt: TGTGCCAGCAGCTTAGGCCTGTTCGGGGAGCTGTTTTTT

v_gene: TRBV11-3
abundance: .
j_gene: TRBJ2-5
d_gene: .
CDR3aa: CASSQGHSETQYF
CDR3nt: TGTGCCAGCAGCCAGGGACACTCTGAGACCCAGTACTTC

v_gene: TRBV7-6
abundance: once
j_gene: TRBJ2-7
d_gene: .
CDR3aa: CASSSKTGPEVDEQYF
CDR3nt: TGTGCCAGCAGCAGTAAAACCGGGCCTGAGGTAGACGAGCAGTACTTC

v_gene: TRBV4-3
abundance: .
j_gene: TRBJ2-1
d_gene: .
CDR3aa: CASSQARSRTYNEQFF
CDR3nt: TGCGCCAGCAGCCAAGCGCGGAGTAGGACCTACAATGAGCAGTTCTTC

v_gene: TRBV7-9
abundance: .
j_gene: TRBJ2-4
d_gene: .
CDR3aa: CASSMGGLAKNIQYF
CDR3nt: TGTGCCAGCAGCATGGGGGGACTAGCCAAAAACATTCAGTACTTC

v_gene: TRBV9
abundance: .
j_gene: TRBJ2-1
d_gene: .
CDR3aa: CASSAWGAPAREQFF
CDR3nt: TGTGCCAGCAGCGCCTGGGGGGCCCCAGCCCGTGAGCAGTTCTTC

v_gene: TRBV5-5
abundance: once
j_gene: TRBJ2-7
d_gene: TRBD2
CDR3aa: CASSLAGVGREDEQYF
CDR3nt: TGTGCCAGCAGCTTGGCGGGCGTTGGGCGGGAGGACGAGCAGTACTTC

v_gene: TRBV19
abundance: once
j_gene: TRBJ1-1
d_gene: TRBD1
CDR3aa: CASSVTQGAKRLTEAFF
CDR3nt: TGTGCCAGTAGTGTCACCCAGGGGGCTAAGCGGCTCACTGAAGCTTTCTTT

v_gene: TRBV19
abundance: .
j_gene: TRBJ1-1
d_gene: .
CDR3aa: CASSIGRTMNTEAFF
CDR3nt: TGTGCCAGTAGTATCGGCAGGACTATGAACACTGAAGCTTTCTTT

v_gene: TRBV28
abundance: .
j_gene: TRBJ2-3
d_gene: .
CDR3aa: CASSFDGASTDTQYF
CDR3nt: TGTGCCAGCAGTTTTGACGGGGCTAGCACAGATACGCAGTATTTT

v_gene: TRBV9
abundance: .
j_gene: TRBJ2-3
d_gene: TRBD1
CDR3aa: CASSAGQYSTDTQYF
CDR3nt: TGTGCCAGCAGCGCGGGACAGTATAGCACAGATACGCAGTATTTT

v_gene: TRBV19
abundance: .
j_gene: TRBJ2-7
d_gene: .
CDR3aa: CASSQAESSYEQYF
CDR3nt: TGTGCCAGTAGTCAGGCAGAGAGCTCCTACGAGCAGTACTTC

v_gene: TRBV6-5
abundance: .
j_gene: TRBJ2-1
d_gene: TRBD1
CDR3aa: CASSYSGTALVNEQFF
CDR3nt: TGTGCCAGCAGTTACAGTGGGACAGCATTGGTCAATGAGCAGTTCTTC

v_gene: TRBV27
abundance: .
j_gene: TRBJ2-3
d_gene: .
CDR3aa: CASSLSTTTDTQYF
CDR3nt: TGTGCCAGCAGTTTATCTACTACCACAGATACGCAGTATTTT